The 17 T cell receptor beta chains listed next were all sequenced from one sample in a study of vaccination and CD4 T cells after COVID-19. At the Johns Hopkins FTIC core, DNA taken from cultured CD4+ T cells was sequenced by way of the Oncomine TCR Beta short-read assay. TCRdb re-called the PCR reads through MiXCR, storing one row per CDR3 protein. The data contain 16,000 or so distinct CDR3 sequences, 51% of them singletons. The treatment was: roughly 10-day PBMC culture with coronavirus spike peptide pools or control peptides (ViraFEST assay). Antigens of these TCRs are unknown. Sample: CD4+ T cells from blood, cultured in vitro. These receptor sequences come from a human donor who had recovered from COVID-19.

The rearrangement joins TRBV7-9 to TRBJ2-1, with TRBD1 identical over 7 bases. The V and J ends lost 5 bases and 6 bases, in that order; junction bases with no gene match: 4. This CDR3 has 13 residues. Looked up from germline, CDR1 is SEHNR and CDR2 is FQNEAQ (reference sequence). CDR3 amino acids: CASSMTGLNEQFF. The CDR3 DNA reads TGTGCCAGCAGCATGACAGGGCTCAATGAGCAGTTCTTC.

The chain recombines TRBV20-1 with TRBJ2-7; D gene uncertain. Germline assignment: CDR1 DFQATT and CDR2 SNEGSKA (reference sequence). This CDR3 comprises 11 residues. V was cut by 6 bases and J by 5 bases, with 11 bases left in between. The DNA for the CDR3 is TGCAGTGCCCCGGGCGACCACGAGCAGTACTTC. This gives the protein CSAPGDHEQYF.

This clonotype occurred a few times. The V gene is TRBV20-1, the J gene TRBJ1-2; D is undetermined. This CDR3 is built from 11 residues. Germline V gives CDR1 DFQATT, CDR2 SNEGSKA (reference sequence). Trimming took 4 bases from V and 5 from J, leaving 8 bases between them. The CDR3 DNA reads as TGCAGTGCTATTGAGCTTTATGGCTACACCTTC. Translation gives CSAIELYGYTF.

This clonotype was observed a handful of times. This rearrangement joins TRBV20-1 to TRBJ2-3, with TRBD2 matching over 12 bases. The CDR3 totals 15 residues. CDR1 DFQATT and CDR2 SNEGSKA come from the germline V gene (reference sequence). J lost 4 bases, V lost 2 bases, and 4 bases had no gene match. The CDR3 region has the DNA TGCAGTGCTAGAAAGACTAGCGGGGGCGCAGATACGCAGTATTTT. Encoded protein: CSARKTSGGADTQYF.

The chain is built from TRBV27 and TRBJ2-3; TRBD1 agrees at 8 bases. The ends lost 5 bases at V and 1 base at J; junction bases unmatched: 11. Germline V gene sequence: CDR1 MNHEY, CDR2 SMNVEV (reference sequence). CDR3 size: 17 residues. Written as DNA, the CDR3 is TGTGCCAGCAGTAGCCGGGACAGGCCAAGGGGCACAGATACGCAGTATTTT. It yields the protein CASSSRDRPRGTDTQYF.

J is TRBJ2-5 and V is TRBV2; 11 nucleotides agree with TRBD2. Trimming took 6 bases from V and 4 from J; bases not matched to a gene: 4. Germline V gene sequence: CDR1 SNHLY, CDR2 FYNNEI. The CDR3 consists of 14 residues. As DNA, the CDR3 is TGTGCCAGCAGAAGTAGCGGGGGGGGAGAGACCCAGTACTTC. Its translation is CASRSSGGGETQYF.

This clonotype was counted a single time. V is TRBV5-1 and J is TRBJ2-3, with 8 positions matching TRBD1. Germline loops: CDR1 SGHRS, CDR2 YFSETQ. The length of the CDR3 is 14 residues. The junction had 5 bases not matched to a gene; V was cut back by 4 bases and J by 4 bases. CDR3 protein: CASSIDRGADTQYF. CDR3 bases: TGCGCCAGCAGCATAGACAGGGGAGCAGATACGCAGTATTTT. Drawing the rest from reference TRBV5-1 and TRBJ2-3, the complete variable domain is KAGVTQTPRYLIKTRGQQVTLSCSPISGHRSVSWYQQTPGQGLQFLFEYFSETQRNKGNFPGRFSGRQFSNSRSEMNVSTLELGDSALYLCASSIDRGADTQYFGPGTRLTVL.

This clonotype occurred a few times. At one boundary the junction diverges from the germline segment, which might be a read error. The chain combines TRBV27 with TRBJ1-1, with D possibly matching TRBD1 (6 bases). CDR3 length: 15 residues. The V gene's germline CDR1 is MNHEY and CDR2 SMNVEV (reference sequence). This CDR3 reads CASTPGQGRNAEAFF. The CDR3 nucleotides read TGTGCCAGCACCCCCGGTCAGGGGAGGAACGCTGAAGCTTTCTTT.

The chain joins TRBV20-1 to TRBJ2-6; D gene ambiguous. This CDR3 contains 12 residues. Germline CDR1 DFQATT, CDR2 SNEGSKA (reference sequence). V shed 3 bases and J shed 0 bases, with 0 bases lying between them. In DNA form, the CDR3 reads TGCAGTGCTAGCTCTGGGGCCAACGTCCTGACTTTC. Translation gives CSASSGANVLTF.

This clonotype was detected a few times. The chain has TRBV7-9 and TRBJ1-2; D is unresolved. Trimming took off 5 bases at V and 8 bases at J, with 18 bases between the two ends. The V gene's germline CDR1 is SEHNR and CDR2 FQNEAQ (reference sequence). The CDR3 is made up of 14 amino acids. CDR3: CASSPSFGVGGYTF. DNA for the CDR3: TGTGCCAGCAGCCCATCCTTCGGGGTAGGGGGCTACACCTTC.

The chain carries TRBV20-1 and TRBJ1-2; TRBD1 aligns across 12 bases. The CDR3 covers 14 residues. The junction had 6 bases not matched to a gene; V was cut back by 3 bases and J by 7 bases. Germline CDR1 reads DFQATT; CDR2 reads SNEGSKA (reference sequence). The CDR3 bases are TGCAGTGCTAGTGGGACAGGGGGCGAAATTGGCTACACCTTC. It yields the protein CSASGTGGEIGYTF.

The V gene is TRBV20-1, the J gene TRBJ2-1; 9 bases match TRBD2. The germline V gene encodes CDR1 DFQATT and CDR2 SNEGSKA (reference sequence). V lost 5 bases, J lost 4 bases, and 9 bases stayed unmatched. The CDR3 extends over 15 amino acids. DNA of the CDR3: TGCAGTGCTCTAGGGACTAGCAGTGGGTACAATGAGCAGTTCTTC. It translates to CSALGTSSGYNEQFF.

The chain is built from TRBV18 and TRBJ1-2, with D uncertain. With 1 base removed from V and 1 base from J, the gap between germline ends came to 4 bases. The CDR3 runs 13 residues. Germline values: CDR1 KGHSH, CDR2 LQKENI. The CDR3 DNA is TGTGCCAGCTCACCACAGGGTAACTATGGCTACACCTTC. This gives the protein CASSPQGNYGYTF.

The CDR3: CASGSMTVTEAFF. CDR3 nucleotide sequence: TGTGCTAGTGGTTCGATGACAGTCACTGAAGCTTTCTTT. The chain combines TRBV12-5 with TRBJ1-1, with D perhaps TRBD1 (5 bases). This CDR3 comprises 13 residues. The V gene lost 4 bases and the J gene lost 4 bases, with 10 bases spanning the gap. Germline values: CDR1 LGHNT, CDR2 FRNRAP.

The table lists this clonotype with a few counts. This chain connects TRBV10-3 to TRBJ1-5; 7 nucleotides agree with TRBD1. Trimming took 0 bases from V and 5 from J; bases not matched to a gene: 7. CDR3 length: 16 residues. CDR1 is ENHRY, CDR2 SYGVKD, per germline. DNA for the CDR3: TGTGCCATCAGTGAGTCGAAGAGGGGGCTCGATCAGCCCCAGCATTTT. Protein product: CAISESKRGLDQPQHF.

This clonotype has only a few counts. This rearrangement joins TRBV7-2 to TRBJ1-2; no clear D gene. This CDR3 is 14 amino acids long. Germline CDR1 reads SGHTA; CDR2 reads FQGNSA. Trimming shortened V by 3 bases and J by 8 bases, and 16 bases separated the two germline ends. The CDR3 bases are TGTGCCAGCAGCTTCACCGGGAGCGAAGGCGGCTACACCTTC. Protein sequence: CASSFTGSEGGYTF.

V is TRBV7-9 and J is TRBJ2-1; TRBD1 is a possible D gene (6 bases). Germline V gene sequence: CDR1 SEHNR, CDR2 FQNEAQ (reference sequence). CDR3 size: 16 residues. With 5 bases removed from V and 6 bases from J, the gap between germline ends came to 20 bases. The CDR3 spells CASSPRGDSQVNEQFF. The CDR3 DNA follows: TGTGCCAGCAGCCCCAGGGGAGACAGTCAAGTCAATGAGCAGTTCTTC. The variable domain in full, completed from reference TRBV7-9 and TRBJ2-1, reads DTGVSQNPRHKITKRGQNVTFRCDPISEHNRLYWYRQTLGQGPEFLTYFQNEAQLEKSRLLSDRFSAERPKGSFSTLEIQRTEQGDSAMYLCASSPRGDSQVNEQFFGPGTRLTVL.